The clone carrying this T cell receptor (beta chain) has a single count. This sample is drawn from a study of blood T cell repertoires in COVID-19. Study background: From T cells, B-cell-depleted T cells, or PBMCs came the material, which was cDNA or gDNA.

As originally analysed: How many nucleated cells were present was estimated from reference gene primer amplification. TCRdb's copy holds only in-frame clones and misses some; the assay was immunoSEQ multiplex PCR. The V and J calls and clone size are taken from that table; D and trimming were inferred from the DNA. The table has approximately 80,000 clones, 88% seen once; the top ten hold 9.1%. The sequence was obtained from a human donor in a cohort sampled during active COVID-19. Sequencing used peripheral blood.

In nucleotides, the CDR3 is TGTGCCAGCAGCGTAGCGGGGGATACGCAGTATTTT. This codes for CASSVAGDTQYF. This rearrangement joins TRBV9 to TRBJ2-3, with D tentatively TRBD2 (5 bases). The ends were cut back, 0 bases at V and 6 bases at J, with 5 bases in the middle. The CDR3 sequence is 12 residues long. In germline, CDR1 is SGDLS, CDR2 YYNGEE.